These 21 T cell receptor beta chains originate from one sample sequenced in a study of T-cell memory formation after mild COVID-19. TCRdb itself ran the 5' RACE reads through MiXCR, one entry per CDR3 protein. Among about 360,000 distinct CDR3 sequences listed, 14% were seen once. The specimen was PBMCs or a T cell subset sorted from them (not recorded which). These receptors all stem from a man aged 18 to 30 who had mild COVID-19 (a few samples of this study predate the infection). Cell type and time point are not known.

This chain joins TRBV5-1 and TRBJ2-7; D uncertain. This CDR3 has 13 residues. Germline values: CDR1 SGHRS, CDR2 YFSETQ. Between the trimmed V and J ends, which lost 5 bases and 2 bases, there was a span of 11 bases. The CDR3 sequence: CASRSDVAYEQYF. CDR3 bases: TGCGCCAGCAGGTCGGACGTAGCCTACGAGCAGTACTTC.

This clonotype was counted ten times or more. The V call is TRBV12-3 or TRBV12-4, the J call TRBJ1-1, with D possibly TRBD1 on 5 matching bases. The CDR3 loop spans 13 amino acids. V was clipped by 2 bases and J by 8 bases, with 12 bases between them. The chain's CDR3 is CASSLWGTEEAFF. CDR3 nucleotides: TGTGCCAGCAGTTTATGGGGCACAGAGGAAGCTTTCTTT.

V is TRBV6-4 and J is TRBJ2-1; D is possibly TRBD1 (8 bases). Germline CDR1 is MRHNA and CDR2 is SNTAGT. V lost 6 bases, J lost 7 bases, and 16 bases lay in between. CDR3 length: 14 amino acids. The CDR3 spells CASSQTGEGNEQFF. CDR3 nucleotide sequence: TGTGCCAGCAGCCAGACAGGGGAGGGAAATGAGCAGTTCTTC.

V gene TRBV5-1 combines with J gene TRBJ2-7, with 12 bases identical to TRBD1. The CDR3 is made up of 15 amino acids. Germline CDR1 reads SGHRS; CDR2 reads YFSETQ. With 5 bases clipped from V and 5 bases from J, the junction kept 8 bases outside the gene matches. CDR3 loop: CASSKTGTGGDEQYV. Here the CDR3 DNA reads TGCGCCAGCAGTAAGACCGGGACAGGGGGCGACGAGCAGTACGTC.

This clonotype turned up a few times. The chain carries TRBV5-5 and TRBJ2-5, with unresolved D. Looked up from germline, CDR1 is SGHKS and CDR2 is YYEKEE (reference sequence). V was clipped by 7 bases and J by 4 bases, with 14 bases between them. The CDR3 has 13 residues. The CDR3 DNA follows: TGTGCCAGCGAAAATGACGTGAGAGAGACCCAGTACTTC. Encoded protein: CASENDVRETQYF.

This clonotype was counted many times. The rearrangement joins TRBV10-3 to TRBJ2-3; D call uncertain. Germline CDR1 and CDR2: ENHRY and SYGVKD. Trimming removed 0 bases at V and 2 bases at J, with 0 bases between. CDR3 length: 12 amino acids. This chain's CDR3 is CAISESTDTQYF. CDR3 DNA: TGTGCCATCAGTGAGTCCACAGATACGCAGTATTTT.

This clonotype was observed a handful of times. The chain uses TRBV11-1 and TRBJ2-1; 10 positions match TRBD1. This CDR3 is 16 amino acids long. Looked up from germline, CDR1 is SGHAT and CDR2 is FQDESV (reference sequence). V dropped 3 bases and J dropped 6; count of bases not matched to a gene: 8. CDR3 sequence reads: CASSLGQGWVGNEQFF. The CDR3, as DNA: TGTGCCAGCAGCTTGGGACAGGGGTGGGTCGGCAATGAGCAGTTCTTC.

This chain uses TRBV20-1 with TRBJ2-5; perhaps TRBD1 as D (6 bases). The germline V and J ends were trimmed by 3 bases and 4 bases, with 15 bases remaining between them. CDR3 length: 14 amino acids. Germline-derived CDR1 and CDR2 are DFQATT and SNEGSKA (reference sequence). The CDR3 bases are TGCAGTGCTAGGTTGGGGACAAGTCGAGAGACCCAGTACTTC. It codes for CSARLGTSRETQYF.

This clonotype was detected ten times or more. The genes are TRBV18 and TRBJ2-7; 8 bases line up with TRBD1. CDR3 length: 14 residues. Germline lookup yields CDR1 KGHSH and CDR2 LQKENI. Germline trimming cut 3 bases from V and 7 bases from J; bases unmatched to any gene: 8. The CDR3 nucleotides are TGTGCCAGCTCACCGCCAAGGACAGGGATAGAGCAGTACTTC. Translating gives CASSPPRTGIEQYF.

This clonotype was recorded a few times. The rearrangement uses TRBV11-2 and TRBJ2-1; 7 bases agree with TRBD1. Looked up from germline, CDR1 is SGHAT and CDR2 is FQNNGV. The CDR3 spans 15 residues. With 4 bases clipped from V and 5 bases from J, the junction kept 8 bases outside the gene matches. DNA for the CDR3: TGTGCCAGCAGCTCATCAGACAGGGCCCACAATGAGCAGTTCTTC. Its translation: CASSSSDRAHNEQFF.

This clonotype was counted at least ten times. The chain carries TRBV5-1 and TRBJ2-2; weak D call: TRBD2 (7 bases). CDR1 and CDR2 from the germline V gene are SGHRS and YFSETQ. Trimming stripped 4 bases from V and 10 bases from J, with 14 bases between. This CDR3 is 13 amino acids long. The CDR3 region has the DNA TGCGCCAGCAGCCTCCTAGGGGGGGAGGAGCTGTTTTTT. Translated, it gives CASSLLGGEELFF.

The chain uses TRBV19 and TRBJ1-5; tentatively, D is TRBD1 (6 bases). The CDR3 length is 14 residues. The V gene lost 5 bases and the J gene lost 3 bases, with 11 bases spanning the gap. CDR1 LNHDA and CDR2 SQIVND come from the germline V gene (reference sequence). Written as DNA, the CDR3 is TGTGCCAGTAGTGGGGGACAATCCAATCAGCCCCAGCATTTT. Translated: CASSGGQSNQPQHF. Supplemented by reference TRBV19 and TRBJ1-5, the full variable domain reads DGGITQSPKYLFRKEGQNVTLSCEQNLNHDAMYWYRQDPGQGLRLIYYSQIVNDFQKGDIAEGYSVSREKKESFPLTVTSAQKNPTAFYLCASSGGQSNQPQHFGDGTRLSIL.

The rearrangement links TRBV12-3 or TRBV12-4 to TRBJ1-2; possible D gene TRBD1, 6 bases. The germline V and J ends were trimmed by 3 bases and 7 bases, with 12 bases remaining between them. The CDR3 is 13 residues long. In nucleotides, the CDR3 is TGTGCCAGCAGTTTCGAGGGGGGTCGTGGCTACACCTTC. Translation: CASSFEGGRGYTF.

The chain is built from TRBV5-1 and TRBJ2-1; weak D call: TRBD1 (6 bases). The V gene's germline CDR1 is SGHRS and CDR2 YFSETQ. The CDR3 contains 14 residues. Trimming removed 5 bases from V and 7 bases from J, with 16 bases in between. CDR3 protein: CASSSAPDRNEQFF. CDR3 DNA: TGCGCCAGCAGTTCCGCCCCGGACAGAAATGAGCAGTTCTTC. The full variable domain, rest sourced from reference TRBV5-1 and TRBJ2-1, is KAGVTQTPRYLIKTRGQQVTLSCSPISGHRSVSWYQQTPGQGLQFLFEYFSETQRNKGNFPGRFSGRQFSNSRSEMNVSTLELGDSALYLCASSSAPDRNEQFFGPGTRLTVL.

This clonotype was detected ten times or more. The chain couples TRBV12-3 or TRBV12-4 to TRBJ2-6; weak D call: TRBD2 (6 bases). Trimming took off 4 bases at V and 0 bases at J, with 10 bases between the two ends. The CDR3 is made up of 16 amino acids. CDR3 coding DNA: TGTGCCAGCAGTTCCCCCGGGAGCTCTGGGGCCAACGTCCTGACTTTC. Translated, it gives CASSSPGSSGANVLTF.

This clonotype occurred a few times. The genes are TRBV5-1 and TRBJ2-7; 7 bases fit TRBD1. The CDR3 length is 14 residues. Germline lookup yields CDR1 SGHRS and CDR2 YFSETQ. The ends lost 2 bases at V and 3 bases at J; junction bases unmatched: 5. The CDR3 region is CASSFGTAFYEQYF. The CDR3 nucleotides are TGCGCCAGCAGCTTCGGGACAGCATTCTACGAGCAGTACTTC.

This clonotype was recorded a few times. Here the CDR3 reads CASIKRSTSGNTIYF. In DNA, the CDR3 is TGTGCCAGCATAAAGCGGAGTACCTCTGGAAACACCATATATTTT. The V gene is TRBV2, the J gene TRBJ1-3; D is ambiguous. This CDR3 is 15 amino acids long. Germline CDR1 and CDR2: SNHLY and FYNNEI. Between the trimmed V and J ends, which lost 7 bases and 0 bases, there was a span of 13 bases.

This clonotype appeared a few times. J is TRBJ1-1 and V is TRBV5-1, with 9 bases aligning to TRBD1. The CDR3 is made up of 14 amino acids. The germline V gene has CDR1 SGHRS and CDR2 YFSETQ. J gave up 4 bases and V 6 bases, and 7 bases lay outside the gene matches. The CDR3 nucleotides read TGCGCCAGCACCCTTTTGACAGGGGGCACTGAAGCTTTCTTT. The encoded protein is CASTLLTGGTEAFF.

In its sample, this clonotype was seen many times. J is TRBJ2-7 and V is TRBV4-1, with D perhaps matching TRBD1 (5 bases). Per the germline V gene, CDR1 is MGHRA and CDR2 is YSYEKL. V was shortened by 4 bases and J by 5 bases, with 12 bases between the two germline ends. This CDR3 contains 13 residues. CDR3 residues: CASSPSQGNEQYF. The CDR3 nucleotides read TGCGCCAGCAGCCCGAGCCAGGGTAACGAGCAGTACTTC.

This chain connects TRBV20-1 to TRBJ1-5; D gene unclear. CDR1 and CDR2 (germline): DFQATT, SNEGSKA (reference sequence). CDR3 size: 13 residues. V was trimmed by 4 bases and J by 7 bases, leaving 14 bases between them. As DNA, the CDR3 is TGCAGTGCTAAAACCCCTCTCGAACAGCCCCAGCATTTT. Encoded protein: CSAKTPLEQPQHF.

The chain carries TRBV2 and TRBJ1-1; D gene unclear. V lost 3 bases, J lost 0 bases, and 5 bases lay in between. The CDR3 has 13 residues. Germline lookup yields CDR1 SNHLY and CDR2 FYNNEI. The CDR3 DNA sequence: TGTGCCAGCAGTGATGGCTTGAACACTGAAGCTTTCTTT. Its protein is CASSDGLNTEAFF.